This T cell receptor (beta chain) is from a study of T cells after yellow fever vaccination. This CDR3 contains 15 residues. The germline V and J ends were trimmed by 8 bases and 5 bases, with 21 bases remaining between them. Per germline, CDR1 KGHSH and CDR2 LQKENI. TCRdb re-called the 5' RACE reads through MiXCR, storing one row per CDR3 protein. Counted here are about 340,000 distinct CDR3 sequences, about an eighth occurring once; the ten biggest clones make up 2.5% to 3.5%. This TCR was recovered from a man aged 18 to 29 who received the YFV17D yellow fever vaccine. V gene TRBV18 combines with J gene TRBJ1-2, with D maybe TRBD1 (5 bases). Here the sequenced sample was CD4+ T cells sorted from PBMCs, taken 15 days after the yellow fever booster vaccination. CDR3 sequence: CASAPPRRVVYGYTF. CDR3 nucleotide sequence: TGTGCCAGCGCGCCTCCCCGCAGGGTAGTTTATGGCTACACCTTC.